The 3 T cell receptor beta chains in this list originate from one sample, sequenced in a study of blood T cell repertoires in COVID-19. The assay was immunoSEQ multiplex PCR, and TCRdb's table has in-frame clones only and misses some. The table has about 180,000 clones, approximately 85% seen once. The specimen sequenced was peripheral blood. The source of these receptors is a human donor with active or convalescent COVID-19. The donor label of this sample is uncertain.

The J gene is TRBJ1-6, the V gene TRBV4-3; possibly TRBD1 for D (6 bases). V was shortened by 0 bases and J by 5 bases, with 11 bases between the two germline ends. Germline CDR1 LGHNA, CDR2 YSLEER. The CDR3 covers 16 residues. The CDR3 spells CASSQDLGTNNSPLHF. CDR3 nucleotides: TGCGCCAGCAGCCAAGATTTGGGGACAAATAATTCACCCCTCCACTTT.

This rearrangement joins TRBV7-6 to TRBJ2-1, with TRBD2 as a possible D gene (7 bases). Trimming removed 2 bases from V and 10 bases from J, with 27 bases in between. CDR1 is SGHVS and CDR2 is FNYEAQ in the germline V gene. The CDR3 consists of 18 residues. This CDR3 is CASSLRRGGGGPLGEQFF. CDR3 DNA: TGTGCCAGCAGCTTAAGGAGGGGTGGCGGGGGCCCCCTCGGGGAGCAGTTCTTC.

The V gene is TRBV5-1, the J gene TRBJ1-3; 10 bases agree with TRBD1. The CDR3 loop spans 18 amino acids. After removal of 3 bases from V and 4 bases from J, the junction contained 13 bases not matched to a gene. The germline CDR1 and CDR2 sequences are SGHRS and YFSETQ. The CDR3: CASSWKGQGTVEGNTIYF. In DNA form, the CDR3 reads TGCGCCAGCAGCTGGAAGGGACAGGGGACGGTGGAGGGAAACACCATATATTTT.